Listed below are T cell receptor beta chains from one sample, sequenced in a study of shared clonotypes between healthy human individuals. The protocol was immunoSEQ multiplex PCR, while the TCRdb copy is restricted to in-frame clones and leaves out a portion. The table includes roughly 1 million clones, about 75% detected once. Material for sequencing was memory CD4+ T cells sorted from blood. The origin of the receptors is a young man in good health. CDR3s include the opening cysteine and the closing phenylalanine or tryptophan. The D gene is left open where the match is weak. The size entry is marked missing in some rows and otherwise reads once, few, many or a size class.

>TRBJ1-6|.|few|TRBV5-1
CASSLGDVLSYNSPLHF
TGCGCCAGCAGCCTGGGGGACGTACTCTCCTATAATTCACCCCTCCACTTT
>TRBJ1-1|TRBD1|.|TRBV7-9
CASSQGQGAGRTEAFF
TGTGCCAGCAGCCAGGGACAGGGGGCGGGAAGGACTGAAGCTTTCTTT
>TRBJ1-1|TRBD1|.|TRBV2
CASRVQGLSTEAFF
TGTGCCAGCAGGGTACAGGGGTTGTCCACTGAAGCTTTCTTT
>TRBJ1-4|.|.|TRBV30
CAWSAQRTASTNEKLFF
TGTGCCTGGAGTGCCCAACGGACCGCCTCCACTAATGAAAAACTGTTTTTT
>TRBJ1-6|TRBD1|many|TRBV28
CASRLGQPYNSPLHF
TGTGCCAGCAGACTGGGACAGCCTTATAATTCACCCCTCCACTTT
>TRBJ2-3|TRBD2|.|TRBV18
CASSPLKQRGVMQYF
TGTGCCAGCTCACCACTAAAACAGCGGGGGGTTATGCAGTATTTT
>TRBJ2-5|TRBD1|once|TRBV18
CASSPPSGQGGQTQYF
TGTGCCAGCTCACCACCCTCGGGACAGGGCGGACAGACCCAGTACTTC
>TRBJ2-7|TRBD2|.|TRBV11-2
CASSLQRGSYEQYF
TGTGCCAGCAGCTTACAGCGGGGCTCCTACGAGCAGTACTTC
>TRBJ2-1|.|.|TRBV27
CASSLGPGYNEQFF
TGTGCCAGCAGCCTCGGGCCAGGATACAATGAGCAGTTCTTC
>TRBJ1-6|TRBD1|.|TRBV9
CASSARQGDNSPLHF
TGTGCCAGCAGCGCACGACAGGGGGATAATTCACCCCTCCACTTT
>TRBJ2-7|.|.|TRBV21-1
CASSKRDVFEGSRYEQYF
TGTGCCAGCAGCAAACGTGATGTTTTTGAGGGCTCTCGCTACGAGCAGTACTTC
>TRBJ2-7|.|.|TRBV7-2
CASSLDSQGAEQYF
TGTGCCAGCAGCTTGGACTCTCAAGGGGCCGAGCAGTACTTC
>TRBJ1-5|.|.|TRBV5-1
CASSLGDNNQPQHF
TGCGCCAGCAGCTTAGGAGACAACAATCAGCCCCAGCATTTT
>TRBJ2-3|TRBD2|.|TRBV2
CASTRRTSGGSDTQYF
TGTGCCAGCACCCGACGGACTAGCGGGGGGTCAGATACGCAGTATTTT
>TRBJ1-6|TRBD1|.|TRBV11-3
CASSQDRGRGSPLHF
TGTGCCAGCAGCCAGGACAGGGGGCGCGGATCACCCCTCCACTTT
>TRBJ2-7|TRBD2|few|TRBV6-5
CASSYSGMPYEQYF
TGTGCCAGCAGTTACAGCGGGATGCCCTACGAGCAGTACTTC
>TRBJ1-6|.|.|TRBV5-4
CASSPDPSNSPLHF
TGTGCCAGCAGCCCCGACCCCTCCAATTCACCCCTCCACTTT
>TRBJ2-3|.|few|TRBV6-5
CASSYDTTDTQYF
TGTGCCAGCAGTTACGACACGACAGATACGCAGTATTTT
>TRBJ1-5|TRBD1|.|TRBV30
CAWRGQGRQPQHF
TGTGCCTGGAGAGGACAGGGTAGGCAGCCCCAGCATTTT
>TRBJ2-1|.|.|TRBV5-5
CASSRSGQSYNEQFF
TGTGCCAGCAGCCGCAGCGGGCAGTCCTACAATGAGCAGTTCTTC
>TRBJ2-1|.|once|TRBV5-4
CASSPRGTFGNEQFF
TGTGCCAGCAGCCCGAGAGGGACTTTTGGGAATGAGCAGTTCTTC
>TRBJ1-5|TRBD1|.|TRBV19
CASSEQGSIQPQHF
TGTGCCAGTAGCGAACAGGGGTCTATCCAGCCCCAGCATTTT
>TRBJ2-3|.|.|TRBV5-1
CASNSGRTSTDTQYF
TGCGCCAGCAACTCGGGTAGAACTAGCACAGATACGCAGTATTTT
>TRBJ1-1|.|.|TRBV7-2
CASSLRGVNTEAFF
TGTGCCAGCAGCTTACGGGGCGTGAACACTGAAGCTTTCTTT
>TRBJ2-3|.|.|TRBV9
CASSTLVEADTQYF
TGTGCCAGCAGCACCCTAGTTGAGGCAGATACGCAGTATTTT
>TRBJ1-1|.|.|TRBV18
CASSYSGGPTEAFF
TGTGCCAGCTCTTACTCGGGGGGACCCACTGAAGCTTTCTTT
>TRBJ2-6|.|.|TRBV18
CASSPGIEANVLTF
TGTGCCAGCTCACCGGGCATTGAGGCCAACGTCCTGACTTTC
>TRBJ2-6|.|.|TRBV16
CASSQSEGRGANVLTF
TGTGCCAGCAGCCAATCAGAGGGGCGTGGGGCCAACGTCCTGACTTTC
>TRBJ2-6|.|.|TRBV4-1
CASSPTPAGANVLTF
TGCGCCAGCAGCCCGACCCCAGCTGGGGCCAACGTCCTGACTTTC
>TRBJ2-1|TRBD2|.|TRBV4-2
CASSQGRLALQNNEQFF
TGTGCCAGCAGCCAGGGCCGACTAGCGCTTCAGAATAATGAGCAGTTCTTC
>TRBJ2-3|.|.|TRBV4-1
CASSQDSRQSGPTDTQYF
TGCGCCAGCAGCCAAGATTCCCGACAGAGCGGTCCCACAGATACGCAGTATTTT
>TRBJ2-7|TRBD2|.|TRBV7-9
CASSWPGLSSGSYEQYF
TGTGCCAGCAGCTGGCCCGGATTAAGTAGCGGGAGCTACGAGCAGTACTTC
>TRBJ2-4|.|.|TRBV20-1
CSARVVNIQYF
TGCAGTGCTAGAGTCGTAAACATTCAGTACTTC
>TRBJ2-4|.|few|TRBV18
CASSPLSEGAKNIQYF
TGTGCCAGCTCACCACTAAGTGAGGGGGCCAAAAACATTCAGTACTTC
>TRBJ1-2|TRBD1|.|TRBV2
CASSGTAIYGYTF
TGTGCCAGCAGCGGGACAGCGATCTATGGCTACACCTTC
>TRBJ2-2|TRBD2|.|TRBV5-4
CASSATSGSSTGELFF
TGTGCCAGCAGCGCGACTAGCGGGAGTAGTACCGGGGAGCTGTTTTTT
>TRBJ1-1|TRBD1|.|TRBV18
CASSPLRTGGMTEAFF
TGTGCCAGCTCACCACTTCGGACAGGGGGCATGACTGAAGCTTTCTTT
>TRBJ2-7|TRBD1|.|TRBV5-6
CASSSGQGFEQYF
TGTGCCAGCAGCTCGGGACAGGGTTTCGAGCAGTACTTC
>TRBJ1-1|.|.|TRBV4-3
CASSQDTGTKTRAFF
TGCGCCAGCAGCCAAGATACCGGGACAAAAACTAGGGCTTTCTTT
>TRBJ2-7|.|.|TRBV7-8
CASSFGVQPSYEQYF
TGTGCCAGCAGCTTCGGGGTTCAGCCCTCCTACGAGCAGTACTTC
>TRBJ1-4|.|.|TRBV27
CASSLSRVGDNEKLFF
TGTGCCAGCAGTTTATCGAGGGTCGGGGATAATGAAAAACTGTTTTTT
>TRBJ2-7|.|.|TRBV9
CASSVADTGTYEQYF
TGTGCCAGCAGCGTAGCTGACACAGGGACCTACGAGCAGTACTTC
>TRBJ2-2|.|.|TRBV18
CASSPSTNTGELFF
TGTGCCAGCTCACCATCCACAAACACCGGGGAGCTGTTTTTT
>TRBJ1-2|TRBD1|.|TRBV7-2
CASSLAEGARRVSF
TGTGCCAGCAGCTTAGCGGAGGGGGCGCGCCGGGTGAGCTTC
>TRBJ2-5|.|.|TRBV5-4
CASSQAGMRAQETQYF
TGTGCCAGCAGCCAGGCGGGGATGCGAGCACAAGAGACCCAGTACTTC
>TRBJ2-5|TRBD1|few|TRBV5-4
CASSLRQGGFQETQYF
TGTGCCAGCAGCCTACGACAGGGGGGCTTCCAAGAGACCCAGTACTTC
>TRBJ2-2|.|.|TRBV19
CASRPANTGELFF
TGTGCCAGTAGGCCCGCGAACACCGGGGAGCTGTTTTTT
>TRBJ2-5|.|.|TRBV7-2
CASSLSPVQETQYF
TGTGCCAGCAGCTTATCGCCGGTACAAGAGACCCAGTACTTC
>TRBJ1-2|.|.|TRBV27
CASQKRGSGGYTF
TGTGCCAGCCAAAAGCGGGGATCGGGCGGCTACACCTTC
>TRBJ2-1|TRBD2|.|TRBV2
CASSTSGRDPNEQFF
TGTGCCAGCAGTACGAGCGGGAGGGACCCCAATGAGCAGTTCTTC
>TRBJ2-7|TRBD2|.|TRBV7-8
CASSHLAGAYEQYF
TGTGCCAGCAGCCATCTAGCGGGGGCCTACGAGCAGTACTTC
>TRBJ1-2|.|.|TRBV18
CASSSSGGTAGYTF
TGTGCCAGCTCATCCTCTGGGGGTACGGCCGGCTACACCTTC
>TRBJ2-3|TRBD2|once|TRBV11-2
CASSGGLAGGADTQYF
TGTGCCAGCAGCGGAGGACTAGCGGGAGGAGCAGATACGCAGTATTTT
>TRBJ2-7|.|.|TRBV11-2
CASSSNQGGVYEQYF
TGTGCCAGCAGCTCGAACCAGGGCGGTGTCTACGAGCAGTACTTC
>TRBJ2-5|TRBD1|once|TRBV27
CASSGYRGQETQYF
TGTGCCAGCAGTGGGTACAGGGGGCAAGAGACCCAGTACTTC
>TRBJ1-5|.|.|TRBV19
CASSIGQGGVQPQHF
TGTGCCAGTAGTATAGGGCAGGGAGGTGTACAGCCCCAGCATTTT
>TRBJ1-2|TRBD1|many|TRBV30
CAWTRDRGFYGYTF
TGTGCCTGGACGAGGGACAGGGGGTTCTATGGCTACACCTTC
>TRBJ2-3|.|.|TRBV9
CASSPRQGVSSTDTQYF
TGTGCCAGCAGCCCCCGTCAAGGGGTCTCTAGCACAGATACGCAGTATTTT
>TRBJ1-1|.|few|TRBV28
CASSLSTGTRMGTEAFF
TGTGCCAGCAGTTTATCTACAGGGACTCGGATGGGAACTGAAGCTTTCTTT
>TRBJ2-5|.|few|TRBV5-6
CASSLNYRETQYF
TGTGCCAGCAGCTTAAATTATAGGGAGACCCAGTACTTC